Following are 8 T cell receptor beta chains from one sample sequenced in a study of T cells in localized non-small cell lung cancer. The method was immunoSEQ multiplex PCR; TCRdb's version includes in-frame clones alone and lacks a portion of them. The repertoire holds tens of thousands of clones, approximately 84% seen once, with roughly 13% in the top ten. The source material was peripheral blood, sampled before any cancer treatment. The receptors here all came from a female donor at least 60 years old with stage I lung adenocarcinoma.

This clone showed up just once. The CDR3 spells CASSIGLVRSEKLFF. The CDR3 region has the DNA TGTGCCAGTAGTATCGGACTGGTACGGAGTGAAAAACTGTTTTTT. The chain links TRBV19 to TRBJ1-4; D unclear. The CDR3 spans 15 residues. V lost 3 bases, J lost 7 bases, and 15 bases lay in between. The germline CDR1 and CDR2 sequences are LNHDA and SQIVND (reference sequence).

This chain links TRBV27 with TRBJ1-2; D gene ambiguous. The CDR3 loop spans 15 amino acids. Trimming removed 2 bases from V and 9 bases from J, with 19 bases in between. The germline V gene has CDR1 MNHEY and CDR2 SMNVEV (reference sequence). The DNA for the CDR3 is TGTGCCAGCAGTTTACAGGCCGGAGGATCTATGAGCTACACCTTC. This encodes CASSLQAGGSMSYTF.

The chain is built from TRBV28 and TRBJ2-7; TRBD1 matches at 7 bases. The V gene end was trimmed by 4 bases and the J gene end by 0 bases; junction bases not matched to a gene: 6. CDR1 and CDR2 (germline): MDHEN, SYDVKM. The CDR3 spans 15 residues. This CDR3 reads CASSSRTGSSYEQYF. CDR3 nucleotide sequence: TGTGCCAGCAGTTCCCGGACAGGATCCTCCTACGAGCAGTACTTC. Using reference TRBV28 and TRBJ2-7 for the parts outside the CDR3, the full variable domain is DVKVTQSSRYLVKRTGEKVFLECVQDMDHENMFWYRQDPGLGLRLIYFSYDVKMKEKGDIPEGYSVSREKKERFSLILESASTNQTSMYLCASSSRTGSSYEQYFGPGTRLTVT.

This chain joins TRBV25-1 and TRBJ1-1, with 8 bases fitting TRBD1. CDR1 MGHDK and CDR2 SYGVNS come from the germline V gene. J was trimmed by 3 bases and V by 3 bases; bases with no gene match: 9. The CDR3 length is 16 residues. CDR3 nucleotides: TGTGCCAGCAGTGATCTCGGACAGGGTGGACACACTGAAGCTTTCTTT. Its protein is CASSDLGQGGHTEAFF. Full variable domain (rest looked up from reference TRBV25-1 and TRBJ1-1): EADIYQTPRYLVIGTGKKITLECSQTMGHDKMYWYQQDPGMELHLIHYSYGVNSTEKGDLSSESTVSRIRTEHFPLTLESARPSHTSQYLCASSDLGQGGHTEAFFGQGTRLTVV.

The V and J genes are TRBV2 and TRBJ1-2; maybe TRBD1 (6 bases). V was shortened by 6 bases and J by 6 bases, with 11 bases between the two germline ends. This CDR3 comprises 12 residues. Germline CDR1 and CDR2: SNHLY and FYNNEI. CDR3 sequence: CASRIQGNGYTF. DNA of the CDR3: TGTGCCAGCAGAATCCAGGGGAATGGCTACACCTTC.

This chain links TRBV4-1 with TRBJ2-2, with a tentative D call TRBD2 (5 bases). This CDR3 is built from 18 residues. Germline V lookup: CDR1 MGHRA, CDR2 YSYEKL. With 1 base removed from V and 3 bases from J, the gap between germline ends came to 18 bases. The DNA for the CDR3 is TGCGCCAGCAGCCAAGGGCGGGTGAGGAGAATGGACACCGGGGAGCTGTTTTTT. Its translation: CASSQGRVRRMDTGELFF.

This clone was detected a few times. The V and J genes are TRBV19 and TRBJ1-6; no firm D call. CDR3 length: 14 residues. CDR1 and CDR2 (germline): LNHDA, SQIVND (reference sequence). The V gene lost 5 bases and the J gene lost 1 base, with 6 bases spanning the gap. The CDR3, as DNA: TGTGCCAGTAGTGAGGGTTCCTATAATTCACCCCTCCACTTT. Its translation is CASSEGSYNSPLHF.

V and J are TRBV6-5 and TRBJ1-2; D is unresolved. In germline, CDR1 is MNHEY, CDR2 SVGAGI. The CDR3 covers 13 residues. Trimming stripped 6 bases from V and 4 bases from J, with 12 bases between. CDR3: CASRFSGPYGYTF. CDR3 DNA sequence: TGTGCCAGCAGGTTTAGTGGACCCTATGGCTACACCTTC.